This TCR beta chain emerged from a study of spatial heterogeneity in lung cancer. Germline V CDR1 and CDR2: KGHDR, SFDVKD. V was clipped by 6 bases and J by 2 bases; unmatched bases: 5. The CDR3 is made up of 15 amino acids. Time point specified: blood at routine non-recurrence follow-up after resection. Unsorted samples of tumor, nontumor lung or frozen PBMC had their whole RNA sequenced. Carried by each TCR cDNA molecule was a unique molecular identifier. TCRdb re-called the 5' RACE reads through MiXCR, storing one row per CDR3 protein. The table shows fewer than 150,000 distinct CDR3 sequences, with approximately 10% occurring only once.

The V and J genes are TRBV24-1 and TRBJ2-3, with TRBD2 matching over 9 bases. The starting material was PBMCs, obtained at follow-up. The origin of this receptor is a female donor with early-stage non-small cell lung cancer. CDR3 amino acids: CATSFTSGYTDTQYF. The CDR3 nucleotides read TGTGCCACCAGTTTTACTAGCGGGTACACAGATACGCAGTATTTT.